This T cell receptor (beta chain) derives from a study of beta chain features in type 1 diabetes. Findings and limits, study-wide: Shortening of TCRB CDR3s, moderate but significant, appeared in all four CD4+ subsets of Type 1 diabetes patients. Researchers reported that naive, central memory and Treg TCRB repertoires appeared more similar in patients than in healthy donors. Although PCR might favor shorter templates, it would do so equally in patients and controls.

The investigators reverse transcribed all of the isolated RNA, so they sequenced expressed TCRB transcripts. TCRdb keeps only in-frame clones here, not all; method: immunoSEQ multiplex PCR. In the table there are a few hundred thousand clones, roughly 17% of which are singletons. As for this clone: Antigen: not known.

The CDR3 length is 11 residues. Germline V CDR1 and CDR2: WNHNN, SYGVQD (reference sequence). The V end lost 4 bases, the J end lost 5 bases, and 5 bases lay between the germline ends. Cell sorting via CD45RO/CCR7/CD25/CD127/CD95/CD27 was performed to obtain CD4+ naive, central memory, regulatory and stem cell-like memory cells. In all sorted populations, purity surpassed 98%. This clonotype was obtained from a man between 25 and 39 years old with type 1 diabetes. Source material: naive CD4+ T cells from blood. J is TRBJ1-2 and V is TRBV10-1; D is perhaps TRBD1 (5 bases). The CDR3 sequence: CASSAGYGYTF. The CDR3 DNA sequence: TGCGCCAGCAGTGCAGGGTATGGCTACACCTTC.